The next 4 T cell receptor beta chains were all read from a single sample in a study of T-cell memory formation after mild COVID-19 (dated by TCRdb to 2020 to 2023). The library was produced with 5' RACE. Sequencing was carried out with an Illumina NovaSeq 6000. The public reads were reprocessed in TCRdb via fastp at Q25 and MiXCR, keeping in-frame beta chains. CDR3 protein sequences are deduplicated, and each keeps its most common genes and DNA. A total of about 100,000 distinct CDR3 sequences appear in this sample, around 10% of them only once. The ten largest clones represent around 40% of the sample. The sample was PBMCs or a T cell subset sorted from them (not recorded which). These receptor sequences come from a man between 18 and 29 years old who had mild COVID-19 (a few samples of this study predate the infection). The sample titles of this study are shuffled in the database, so cell type and time point are left out; the donor was told from shared clones.

This chain joins TRBV7-2 and TRBJ1-5; D remains unclear. V was shortened by 3 bases and J by 4 bases, with 10 bases between the two germline ends. The V gene's germline CDR1 is SGHTA and CDR2 FQGNSA. The CDR3 runs to 14 residues. The CDR3 DNA reads TGTGCCAGCAGCTTTCTAGCTTTGAATCAGCCCCAGCATTTT. Translating it yields CASSFLALNQPQHF.

This clonotype was picked up a small number of times. This chain joins TRBV7-6 and TRBJ2-2; 8 bases are shared with TRBD2. The CDR3 has 17 amino acids. Looked up from germline, CDR1 is SGHVS and CDR2 is FNYEAQ. The trim removed 5 bases at V and 1 base at J, leaving 9 bases unmatched. CDR3: CASSAPGGRLNTGELFF. Written as DNA, the CDR3 is TGTGCCAGCAGCGCCCCGGGGGGGCGGTTGAACACCGGGGAGCTGTTTTTT.

The chain employs TRBV6-1 and TRBJ1-3; D perhaps matches TRBD1 (6 bases). The CDR3 spans 15 residues. From germline, CDR1 is MNHNS and CDR2 SASEGT. V was trimmed by 3 bases and J by 4 bases, leaving 13 bases between them. The CDR3 sequence is CASSENRVGGNTIYF. CDR3 DNA sequence: TGTGCCAGCAGTGAGAACAGGGTCGGAGGAAACACCATATATTTT.

Many counts were recorded for this clonotype. The chain combines TRBV7-9 with TRBJ1-1, with 8 bases lining up with TRBD1. The germline gives CDR1 SEHNR, CDR2 FQNEAQ (reference sequence). J was trimmed by 4 bases and V by 5 bases; bases with no gene match: 9. This CDR3 spans 15 amino acids. CDR3 sequence (DNA): TGTGCCAGCAGCCCTATCGGACAGGGATTCACTGAAGCTTTCTTT. It encodes CASSPIGQGFTEAFF.